This T cell receptor (beta chain) was recovered during a study of CD8+CD57+ T cells in acquired aplastic anemia. J gave up 4 bases and V 4 bases, and 6 bases lay outside the gene matches. The CDR3 has 15 amino acids. Germline V gene sequence: CDR1 SGHDT, CDR2 YYEEEE. Genomic DNA templated the TCR beta VDJ and CDR3 profiling. TCRdb ran MiXCR on the reads and lists one entry per CDR3 protein. The repertoire holds roughly 250,000 distinct CDR3 sequences, with 65% to 90% as singletons. Those patients picked for sequencing had displayed CD8+CD57+ cell expansion on flow cytometry. The specimen sequenced was sorted CD4+, CD8+, or CD8+CD57+ T cells (not recorded which) from PBMCs. The chain couples TRBV5-6 to TRBJ2-1; 9 bases agree with TRBD2. The clonotype originates from a human donor with aplastic anemia. CDR3 protein: CASSASSGVYNEQFF. CDR3 in DNA: TGTGCCAGCAGCGCGTCTAGCGGGGTATACAATGAGCAGTTCTTC.